One sample yielded the 24 T cell receptor beta chains listed below, sequenced in a study of blood T cell repertoires in COVID-19. The data were produced by immunoSEQ multiplex PCR, yet TCRdb's version contains in-frame clones alone and is incomplete. The sample carries 150,000 to 200,000 clones, roughly 84% recorded once. The specimen was peripheral blood. The receptors derive from a woman of 80 years or more with acute or convalescent COVID-19.

The chain joins TRBV30 to TRBJ2-7, with D possibly TRBD1 on 6 matching bases. V was pared by 0 bases and J by 7 bases, with 13 bases between. The CDR3 contains 13 residues. Germline CDR1 GTSNPN, CDR2 SVGIG (reference sequence). This chain's CDR3 is CAWSVSGAAEQYF. The DNA of the CDR3 is TGTGCCTGGAGTGTTTCAGGGGCGGCAGAGCAGTACTTC.

The rearrangement joins TRBV5-6 to TRBJ2-1; possibly TRBD2 for D (6 bases). In germline, CDR1 is SGHDT, CDR2 YYEEEE. The ends were cut back, 2 bases at V and 4 bases at J, with 10 bases in the middle. The CDR3 length is 14 residues. The CDR3 bases are TGTGCCAGCAGCTTTAGGGACTCATACAATGAGCAGTTCTTC. Translation: CASSFRDSYNEQFF.

The sample holds one count of this clone. The CDR3 sequence is CASSLGTSGVSYEQYF. In DNA, the CDR3 is TGTGCCAGCAGCTTGGGGACTAGCGGTGTCTCCTACGAGCAGTACTTC. This rearrangement joins TRBV5-4 to TRBJ2-7, with 10 bases matching TRBD2. The CDR3 length is 16 residues. From germline, CDR1 is SGHNT and CDR2 YYREEE (reference sequence). J was trimmed by 0 bases and V by 0 bases; bases with no gene match: 3.

The chain is built from TRBV5-6 and TRBJ1-3; D is uncertain. This CDR3 has 15 residues. Germline V lookup: CDR1 SGHDT, CDR2 YYEEEE. V dropped 5 bases and J dropped 0 bases, with 12 bases sitting between them. CDR3 amino acids: CASSTEPSSGNTIYF. The CDR3 DNA reads TGTGCCAGCAGTACCGAACCGAGCTCTGGAAACACCATATATTTT. Combining the CDR3 with reference TRBV5-6 and TRBJ1-3 gives the whole variable domain DAGVTQSPTHLIKTRGQQVTLRCSPKSGHDTVSWYQQALGQGPQFIFQYYEEEERQRGNFPDRFSGHQFPNYSSELNVNALLLGDSALYLCASSTEPSSGNTIYFGEGSWLTVV.

The CDR3 sequence is CASSPPTGGQETQYF. The DNA of the CDR3 is TGTGCCAGCAGTCCTCCGACAGGGGGCCAGGAGACCCAGTACTTC. This chain uses TRBV6-5 with TRBJ2-5; TRBD1 agrees at 10 bases. Germline assignment: CDR1 MNHEY and CDR2 SVGAGI. This CDR3 is built from 15 residues. The trim removed 5 bases at V and 5 bases at J, leaving 8 bases unmatched.

The chain couples TRBV9 to TRBJ1-1; D is ambiguous. The V and J ends lost 3 bases and 1 base respectively, with 4 bases between them. This CDR3 comprises 12 residues. Germline CDR1 is SGDLS and CDR2 is YYNGEE. The CDR3 spells CASSAENTEAFF. The CDR3 DNA reads TGTGCCAGCAGCGCAGAGAACACTGAAGCTTTCTTT.

The chain joins TRBV20-1 to TRBJ1-1, with D perhaps TRBD1 (6 bases). Germline assignment: CDR1 DFQATT and CDR2 SNEGSKA (reference sequence). The V end lost 3 bases, the J end lost 1 base, and 12 bases lay between the germline ends. CDR3 size: 14 residues. Written as DNA, the CDR3 is TGCAGTGCTAGTAAGTCGACAGGGAACACTGAAGCTTTCTTT. Its protein product is CSASKSTGNTEAFF.

As regards this clone: Other DNA sequences of this sample code for an identical CDR3. The chain recombines TRBV6-5 with TRBJ1-2; 8 bases match TRBD1. The ends lost 4 bases at V and 3 bases at J; junction bases unmatched: 1. Germline V gene sequence: CDR1 MNHEY, CDR2 SVGAGI. The CDR3 totals 13 residues. CDR3 region: CASSSDRDYGYTF. CDR3 sequence (DNA): TGTGCCAGCAGTTCGGACAGGGACTATGGCTACACCTTC.

The rearrangement joins TRBV18 to TRBJ1-2, with D tentatively TRBD1 (5 bases). CDR1 is KGHSH and CDR2 is LQKENI in the germline V gene. This CDR3 has 14 residues. Trimming cost V 0 bases and J 9 bases, with 14 bases left between them. The CDR3 DNA reads TGTGCCAGCTCACCACCGGCAGGGAGGGGAAGCTACACCTTC. It is translated as CASSPPAGRGSYTF.

V usage is TRBV24-1 and J usage is TRBJ1-2, with D uncertain. Per the germline V gene, CDR1 is KGHDR and CDR2 is SFDVKD. The CDR3 is 14 residues long. V was cut by 3 bases and J by 6 bases, with 13 bases left in between. The CDR3 coding sequence is TGTGCCACCAGTGATACGGTTACCCATAATGGCTACACCTTC. Translated: CATSDTVTHNGYTF.

The chain recombines TRBV11-2 with TRBJ1-1; D may be TRBD1 (6 bases). V was trimmed by 5 bases and J by 0 bases, leaving 19 bases between them. CDR1 is SGHAT, CDR2 FQNNGV, per germline. The CDR3 is 17 residues long. CDR3 residues: CASSPSPRGNLNTEAFF. The CDR3 region has the DNA TGTGCCAGCAGCCCAAGTCCTAGGGGGAATCTGAACACTGAAGCTTTCTTT.

CDR3 nucleotides: TGTGCCAGCAGCTTAGGGGGAGGGAGAGGCGCAGATACGCAGTATTTT. It codes for CASSLGGGRGADTQYF. The chain uses TRBV11-3 and TRBJ2-3; 7 nucleotides align to TRBD2. The CDR3 is 16 amino acids. V was pared by 1 base and J by 4 bases, with 8 bases of the junction left unmatched. CDR1 SGHNT and CDR2 YENEEA come from the germline V gene.

V and J are TRBV10-3 and TRBJ1-1, with TRBD1 identical over 7 bases. Trimming at V came to 6 bases and at J to 1 base, leaving 11 bases not matched to a gene. The CDR3 length is 16 residues. CDR1 and CDR2 (germline): ENHRY, SYGVKD. The DNA of the CDR3 is TGTGCCATCAGCGCAACGAGGGGGCGAGAGAACACTGAAGCTTTCTTT. It translates to CAISATRGRENTEAFF.

Only one count was recorded for this clone. V and J are TRBV30 and TRBJ1-1; weak D call: TRBD1 (5 bases). Germline loops: CDR1 GTSNPN, CDR2 SVGIG (reference sequence). CDR3 size: 14 residues. The V end was cut by 4 bases, the J end by 4 bases, with 16 bases between. The CDR3 loop reads CAWTGGGWGTEAFF. The CDR3, as DNA: TGTGCCTGGACCGGGGGGGGTTGGGGCACTGAAGCTTTCTTT.

This clone was observed a few times. V is TRBV18 and J is TRBJ1-1, with D uncertain. Trimming removed 2 bases at V and 1 base at J, with 5 bases between. Germline-derived CDR1 and CDR2 are KGHSH and LQKENI. The CDR3 is 13 amino acids. CDR3 in amino acids: CASSPIGNTEAFF. In nucleotides, the CDR3 is TGTGCCAGCTCACCAATCGGGAACACTGAAGCTTTCTTT. Full variable domain (remainder filled in from reference TRBV18 and TRBJ1-1): NAGVMQNPRHLVRRRGQEARLRCSPMKGHSHVYWYRQLPEEGLKFMVYLQKENIIDESGMPKERFSAEFPKEGPSILRIQQVVRGDSAAYFCASSPIGNTEAFFGQGTRLTVV.

The chain employs TRBV20-1 and TRBJ2-2; 8 positions agree with TRBD2. CDR1 and CDR2 (germline): DFQATT, SNEGSKA (reference sequence). The CDR3 consists of 16 residues. Trimming took 3 bases from V and 6 from J; bases not matched to a gene: 12. This CDR3 reads CSASRGGLLVPGELFF. In nucleotides, the CDR3 is TGCAGTGCTAGTCGGGGGGGCCTACTTGTCCCCGGGGAGCTGTTTTTT.

The genes are TRBV7-9 and TRBJ2-7; 10 positions match TRBD2. The V and J ends lost 5 bases and 3 bases, in that order; junction bases with no gene match: 7. This CDR3 has 15 amino acids. Germline assignment: CDR1 SEHNR and CDR2 FQNEAQ (reference sequence). CDR3 residues: CASSPRTSGYYEQYF. In DNA form, the CDR3 reads TGTGCCAGCAGCCCAAGGACTAGCGGATACTACGAGCAGTACTTC.

The V and J genes are TRBV2 and TRBJ1-3; TRBD1 is a possible D gene (5 bases). Trimming cost V 6 bases and J 4 bases, with 10 bases left between them. This CDR3 has 13 amino acids. Germline loops: CDR1 SNHLY, CDR2 FYNNEI. The CDR3 DNA is TGTGCCAGCAGGGAGACAGCCGGAAACACCATATATTTT. Translation: CASRETAGNTIYF.

In nucleotides, the CDR3 is TGTGCCAGCAGTTATTCACAGGGGGCAAGGAATCAGCCCCAGCATTTT. Translated, it gives CASSYSQGARNQPQHF. This chain connects TRBV6-2 or TRBV6-3 to TRBJ1-5, with TRBD1 matching over 9 bases. The ends lost 3 bases at V and 4 bases at J; junction bases unmatched: 7. Germline V gene data show CDR1 as MNHEY and CDR2 as SVGEGT. CDR3 length: 16 residues.

The chain carries TRBV29-1 and TRBJ2-5, with a tentative D call TRBD1 (5 bases). The CDR3 is made up of 12 amino acids. Germline V CDR1 and CDR2: SQVTM, ANQGSEA. Between the trimmed V and J ends, which lost 7 bases and 3 bases, there was a span of 12 bases. CDR3 in amino acids: CSGQGLKETQYF. The CDR3 nucleotides read TGCAGCGGTCAGGGATTAAAAGAGACCCAGTACTTC.

V is TRBV5-1 and J is TRBJ2-2, with no clear D. V was pared by 4 bases and J by 1 base, with 2 bases between. Germline loops: CDR1 SGHRS, CDR2 YFSETQ. This CDR3 has 12 amino acids. Written as DNA, the CDR3 is TGCGCCAGCAGCCTGAACACCGGGGAGCTGTTTTTT. Translating gives CASSLNTGELFF.

This sequence joins TRBV19 and TRBJ1-1; no firm D call. Germline CDR1 reads LNHDA; CDR2 reads SQIVND (reference sequence). V lost 3 bases and J 1 base, leaving 3 bases between the germline ends. This CDR3 region has 12 residues. CDR3 loop: CASSIWNTEAFF. For the CDR3, the DNA is TGTGCCAGTAGTATCTGGAACACTGAAGCTTTCTTT.

This clone was seen once. This sequence joins TRBV7-9 and TRBJ1-6; 8 bases line up with TRBD1. This CDR3 is 14 amino acids long. Germline lookup yields CDR1 SEHNR and CDR2 FQNEAQ (reference sequence). Trimming removed 4 bases from V and 10 bases from J; junction bases left unmatched: 6. CDR3 nucleotide sequence: TGTGCCAGCAGCTGGACAGGGAGAAGCTCACCCCTCCACTTT. Its translation: CASSWTGRSSPLHF. Full variable domain (remainder filled in from reference TRBV7-9 and TRBJ1-6): DTGVSQNPRHKITKRGQNVTFRCDPISEHNRLYWYRQTLGQGPEFLTYFQNEAQLEKSRLLSDRFSAERPKGSFSTLEIQRTEQGDSAMYLCASSWTGRSSPLHFGNGTRLTVT.

The chain has TRBV6-1 and TRBJ1-5; no reliable D call. There are 13 residues in the CDR3. The V end was cut by 1 base, the J end by 7 bases, with 8 bases between. The germline gives CDR1 MNHNS, CDR2 SASEGT. Here the CDR3 DNA reads TGTGCCAGCAGTGAAGGCAGGATCCAGCCCCAGCATTTT. Protein product: CASSEGRIQPQHF.